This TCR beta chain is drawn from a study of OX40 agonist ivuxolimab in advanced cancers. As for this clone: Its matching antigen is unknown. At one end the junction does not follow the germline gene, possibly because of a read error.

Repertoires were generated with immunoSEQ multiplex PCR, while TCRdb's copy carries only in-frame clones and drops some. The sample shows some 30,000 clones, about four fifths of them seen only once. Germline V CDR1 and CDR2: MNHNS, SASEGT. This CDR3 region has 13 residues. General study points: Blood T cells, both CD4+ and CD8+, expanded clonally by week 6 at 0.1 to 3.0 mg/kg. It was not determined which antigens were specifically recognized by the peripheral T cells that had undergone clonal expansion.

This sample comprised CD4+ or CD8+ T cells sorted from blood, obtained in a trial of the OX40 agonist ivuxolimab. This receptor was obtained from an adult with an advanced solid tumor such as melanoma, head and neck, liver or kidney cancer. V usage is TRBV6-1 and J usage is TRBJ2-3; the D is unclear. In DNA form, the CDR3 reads TGTGCCAGCTGTGAGTGGGACACAGATACGCAGTATTTT. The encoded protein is CASCEWDTDTQYF.